This T cell receptor (beta chain) stems from a study of cytomegalovirus exposure and HLA in healthy donors. Study overall: Out of approximately 170 million T cells, an earlier analysis found about 120 million unique TCR beta sequences in total.

Study-level findings and limits: The study flagged some 170 TCR beta chains as cytomegalovirus-associated. As a later analysis showed, a missense DCLRE1C variant was linked to trimming of TCR beta V- and J-genes.

Comments on this clone: Its antigen is still unknown.

PCR primers comprised 60 Vbeta and 13 Jbeta primers. TCRdb's table, derived via immunoSEQ multiplex PCR, lists solely in-frame clones and lacks some. The sample consists of around 210,000 clones, 70% to 90% of them appearing once. The specimen sequenced was PBMCs. The receptor was derived from a girl aged 2-9 years in good health and CMV-seronegative.

The CDR3 DNA is TGTGCCAGCAGTGTCAGGGGGAAGAACACTGAAGCTTTCTTT. Its translation: CASSVRGKNTEAFF. The rearrangement uses TRBV6-6 and TRBJ1-1; TRBD1 aligns across 7 bases. This CDR3 spans 14 amino acids. V gave up 5 bases and J gave up 1 base; unmatched junction bases: 4. The germline gives CDR1 MNHNY, CDR2 SVGAGI (reference sequence).